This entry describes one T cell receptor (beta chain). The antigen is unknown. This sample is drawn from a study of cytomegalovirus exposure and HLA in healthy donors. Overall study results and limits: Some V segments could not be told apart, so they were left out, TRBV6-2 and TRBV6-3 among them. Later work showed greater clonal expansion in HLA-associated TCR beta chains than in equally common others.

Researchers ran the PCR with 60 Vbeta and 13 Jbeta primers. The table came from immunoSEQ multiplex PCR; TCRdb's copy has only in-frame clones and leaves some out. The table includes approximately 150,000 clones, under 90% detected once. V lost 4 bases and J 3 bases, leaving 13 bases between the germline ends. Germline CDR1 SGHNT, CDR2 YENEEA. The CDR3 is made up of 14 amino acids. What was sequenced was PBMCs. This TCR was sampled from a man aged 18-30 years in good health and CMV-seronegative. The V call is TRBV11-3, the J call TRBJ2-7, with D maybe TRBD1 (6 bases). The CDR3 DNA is TGTGCCAGCAGCTCTCCGGACAGTAACTACGAGCAGTACTTC. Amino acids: CASSSPDSNYEQYF.